Each of the 8 T cell receptor beta chains below was sequenced from the same sample in a study of blood T cell repertoires in COVID-19 (dated by TCRdb to 2020 to 2021). The method was the immunoSEQ multiplex PCR assay. Not all clones reach the TCRdb copy of this immuneACCESS table, which keeps in-frame sequences only. Checked studies attribute under half of the gap to unresolved V genes and leave the rest unexplained. The sample profile shows 95,000 to 150,000 clones; 85% of them were found once. The top ten clonotypes cover less than 3.5% of the sample. Material for sequencing was peripheral blood. The source is a woman older than 75 with COVID-19, enrolled during active disease.

This chain connects TRBV10-1 to TRBJ2-3, with 7 bases aligning to TRBD2. The CDR3 runs 13 residues. The germline CDR1 and CDR2 sequences are WNHNN and SYGVQD (reference sequence). In DNA form, the CDR3 reads TGCGTCGAGACTAGCCAGGTCACAGATACGCAGTATTTT. This codes for CVETSQVTDTQYF.

The DNA of the CDR3 is TGTGCCACCAGTGATCTACCGGGACTAGCGGGAGGATCCAATGAGCAGTTCTTC. Its translation is CATSDLPGLAGGSNEQFF. The chain couples TRBV24-1 to TRBJ2-1, with 15 bases lining up with TRBD2. Germline CDR1 is KGHDR and CDR2 is SFDVKD. The CDR3 consists of 18 residues. V lost 3 bases, J lost 6 bases, and 8 bases stayed unmatched.

CDR3 protein: CASSYSARGGYGYTF. The CDR3 DNA reads TGTGCCAGCAGTTACTCGGCGCGGGGTGGTTATGGCTACACCTTC. V and J are TRBV6-2 or TRBV6-3 and TRBJ1-2; no firm D call. The V end was cut by 0 bases, the J end by 5 bases, with 13 bases between. The CDR3 length is 15 residues. Germline values: CDR1 MNHEY, CDR2 SVGEGT.

This chain uses TRBV3-1 (or the pseudogene TRBV3-2) with TRBJ2-1, with 7 nucleotides matching TRBD2. CDR1 and CDR2 (germline): LGHDT, YNNKEL (reference sequence). The CDR3 loop spans 16 amino acids. Germline trimming cut 3 bases from V and 9 bases from J; bases unmatched to any gene: 14. This chain's CDR3 is CASSQYPGLGSLEQFF. The DNA for the CDR3 is TGTGCCAGCAGCCAGTATCCCGGACTAGGAAGCCTTGAGCAGTTCTTC.

V usage is TRBV19 and J usage is TRBJ1-1, with 7 nucleotides matching TRBD1. The CDR3 runs 15 residues. V was clipped by 5 bases and J by 4 bases; unmatched bases: 10. Germline V gene lookup returns CDR1 LNHDA and CDR2 SQIVND (reference sequence). The CDR3, as DNA: TGTGCCAGTAGTCCGGGGACAGTTCCGTCCACTGAAGCTTTCTTT. Protein product: CASSPGTVPSTEAFF.

This rearrangement joins TRBV4-3 to TRBJ2-1, with D perhaps TRBD2 (5 bases). The CDR3 has 18 amino acids. Germline CDR1 is LGHNA and CDR2 is YSLEER. Trimming stripped 0 bases from V and 7 bases from J, with 22 bases between. The CDR3 nucleotides read TGCGCCAGCAGCCAAGATCCGGCCGGACTTGCTATGGAGAATGAGCAGTTCTTC. It encodes CASSQDPAGLAMENEQFF.

The V and J genes are TRBV7-9 and TRBJ2-5; TRBD1 aligns across 11 bases. The J segment lost 4 bases and the V segment lost 5 bases, leaving 9 bases of the junction unmatched. The CDR3 covers 16 residues. Germline V gives CDR1 SEHNR, CDR2 FQNEAQ (reference sequence). CDR3 coding DNA: TGTGCCAGCAGCCGGACAGGGGGCTCGGTATCAGAGACCCAGTACTTC. It translates to CASSRTGGSVSETQYF.

This chain connects TRBV9 to TRBJ2-7; tentatively, D is TRBD1 (6 bases). The germline gives CDR1 SGDLS, CDR2 YYNGEE. The CDR3 extends over 16 amino acids. V shed 3 bases and J shed 6 bases, with 22 bases lying between them. CDR3 bases: TGTGCCAGCAGCGGGGGCATGACCGGGCCACAGGGCGAGCAGTACTTC. It codes for CASSGGMTGPQGEQYF.